Below are 21 T cell receptor beta chains sequenced from a single sample in a study of response to subunit inactivated influenza vaccine. MiXCR was run by TCRdb on the RT-PCR reads, yielding one entry per CDR3 protein. The sample lists 500,000 to 600,000 distinct CDR3 sequences, around 13% occurring once. The sequencing used PBMCs from blood, collected about 11 days after vaccination. Receptors originate from a man aged 50-60 years who received an inactivated influenza vaccine.

V and J are TRBV6-1 and TRBJ2-2; 12 bases fit TRBD1. J was trimmed by 6 bases and V by 9 bases; bases with no gene match: 5. Germline CDR1 reads MNHNS; CDR2 reads SASEGT. The CDR3 sequence is 14 residues long. The CDR3 region is CASGGTGGPGELFF. DNA of the CDR3: TGTGCCAGTGGGGGGACAGGGGGCCCCGGGGAGCTGTTTTTT.

In this sample, this clonotype turned up many times. The J gene is TRBJ2-3, the V gene TRBV12-3 or TRBV12-4, with 9 bases identical to TRBD2. V lost 2 bases, J lost 13 bases, and 7 bases stayed unmatched. The CDR3 is 13 residues long. The CDR3 DNA sequence: TGTGCCAGCAGTTTACAGGCTAGCGGGATAAAGTATTTT. This codes for CASSLQASGIKYF.

This chain joins TRBV7-9 and TRBJ2-5; the match to TRBD2 covers 11 bases. With 2 bases clipped from V and 6 bases from J, the junction kept 8 bases outside the gene matches. Germline V lookup: CDR1 SEHNR, CDR2 FQNEAQ (reference sequence). The CDR3 is 16 residues long. The CDR3 region is CASSLLTSGDLQTQYF. As DNA, the CDR3 is TGTGCCAGCAGCTTATTGACTAGCGGGGACTTACAGACCCAGTACTTC.

This clonotype has only a few counts. The chain is built from TRBV7-9 and TRBJ2-3; unclear D gene. From germline, CDR1 is SEHNR and CDR2 FQNEAQ (reference sequence). This CDR3 region has 12 residues. V lost 3 bases to trimming and J lost 6 bases, with 7 bases between them. The CDR3 DNA follows: TGTGCCAGCAGCTTTCCGAGGGATACGCAGTATTTT. It codes for CASSFPRDTQYF.

This clonotype has more than one count but fewer than ten. The genes are TRBV6-5 and TRBJ2-1, with 10 bases aligning to TRBD1. The CDR3 covers 14 residues. V dropped 2 bases and J dropped 9; count of bases not matched to a gene: 4. Germline CDR1 reads MNHEY; CDR2 reads SVGAGI. The CDR3 DNA sequence: TGTGCCAGCAGTTACAGACAGGGGGCTTTTGAGCAGTTCTTC. Its translation: CASSYRQGAFEQFF.

This clonotype was counted a few times. The V and J genes are TRBV20-1 and TRBJ1-5; maybe TRBD1 (5 bases). With 3 bases removed from V and 3 bases from J, the gap between germline ends came to 12 bases. This CDR3 spans 14 amino acids. CDR1 and CDR2 from the germline V gene are DFQATT and SNEGSKA (reference sequence). The CDR3 loop reads CSARAGAYNQPQHF. The CDR3 DNA sequence: TGCAGTGCTAGGGCCGGGGCATACAATCAGCCCCAGCATTTT.

This clonotype was seen a few times. The rearrangement joins TRBV12-3 or TRBV12-4 to TRBJ2-2, with TRBD1 matching over 10 bases. The length of the CDR3 is 18 residues. J was trimmed by 1 base and V by 8 bases; bases with no gene match: 13. The chain's CDR3 is CASGTGAGASGNTGELFF. The CDR3 nucleotides are TGTGCCAGCGGGACAGGGGCCGGGGCTAGCGGGAACACCGGGGAGCTGTTTTTT.

The genes are TRBV7-3 and TRBJ2-2, with 8 nucleotides matching TRBD2. V dropped 3 bases and J dropped 1; count of bases not matched to a gene: 1. The CDR3 extends over 15 amino acids. Germline V gives CDR1 SGHTA, CDR2 FQGTGA. CDR3 protein: CASSLGLGNTGELFF. The CDR3 DNA reads TGTGCCAGCAGCTTGGGACTAGGGAACACCGGGGAGCTGTTTTTT.

This chain links TRBV30 with TRBJ2-7; TRBD1 is a possible D gene (5 bases). V lost 2 bases and J 6 bases, leaving 8 bases between the germline ends. The CDR3 is made up of 11 amino acids. Germline CDR1 is GTSNPN and CDR2 is SVGIG (reference sequence). This chain's CDR3 is CAWSPGLEQYF. The CDR3 DNA follows: TGTGCCTGGAGTCCAGGGCTCGAGCAGTACTTC.

The J gene is TRBJ2-6, the V gene TRBV27, with unresolved D. V lost 4 bases and J 4 bases, leaving 14 bases between the germline ends. Germline lookup yields CDR1 MNHEY and CDR2 SMNVEV (reference sequence). The CDR3 consists of 16 residues. CDR3 protein: CASSSRTGLGANVLTF. In DNA, the CDR3 is TGTGCCAGCAGTTCGAGGACGGGTCTAGGGGCCAACGTCCTGACTTTC.

This clonotype was found once. The rearrangement uses TRBV2 and TRBJ2-5, with TRBD1 as a possible D gene (5 bases). This CDR3 comprises 15 residues. Germline V lookup: CDR1 SNHLY, CDR2 FYNNEI. V was trimmed by 6 bases and J by 5 bases, leaving 19 bases between them. The CDR3 DNA sequence: TGTGCCAGCAGGCTCGGTTCCAGGGTGGAGGAGACCCAGTACTTC. Amino acids: CASRLGSRVEETQYF.

This clonotype came up a few times. Sequence at one end of the junction differs from germline and may be a read error. The gene calls are TRBV12-3 or TRBV12-4 and TRBJ1-2; possible D gene TRBD1, 6 bases. The CDR3 totals 16 residues. DNA for the CDR3: TGTGCCAGCAGCGAGACAGGAGTAATCCCTAACCATGGCTACACCTTC. Translating it yields CASSETGVIPNHGYTF.

This clonotype has just one count. The rearrangement links TRBV7-9 to TRBJ1-2; D uncertain. CDR1 and CDR2 from the germline V gene are SEHNR and FQNEAQ (reference sequence). This CDR3 comprises 11 residues. Trimming took off 3 bases at V and 8 bases at J, with 7 bases between the two ends. In DNA, the CDR3 is TGTGCCAGCAGCTTCTTGGAGGGCTACACCTTC. Encoded protein: CASSFLEGYTF.

This chain joins TRBV12-3 or TRBV12-4 and TRBJ2-1; 13 bases align to TRBD2. Unmatched junction bases numbered 3, after V lost 2 bases and J lost 5 bases. The CDR3 loop spans 16 amino acids. The CDR3 DNA sequence: TGTGCCAGCAGTTTAAGAGGGACTAGCGGGAACAATGAGCAGTTCTTC. It yields the protein CASSLRGTSGNNEQFF.

This clonotype was seen at least ten times. The rearrangement links TRBV28 to TRBJ1-1; D ambiguous. CDR1 is MDHEN, CDR2 SYDVKM, per germline. CDR3 length equals 11 residues. With 6 bases removed from V and 3 bases from J, the gap between germline ends came to 5 bases. CDR3 amino acids: CASRRDTEAFF. CDR3 DNA sequence: TGTGCCAGCAGACGGGACACTGAAGCTTTCTTT.

The genes are TRBV3-1 and TRBJ2-1; a weak D match, TRBD1 (6 bases). Germline CDR1 LGHDT, CDR2 YNNKEL (reference sequence). V shed 1 base and J shed 6 bases, with 16 bases lying between them. This CDR3 comprises 16 residues. CDR3 protein: CASSQGDTIISNEQFF. The CDR3 region has the DNA TGTGCCAGCAGCCAAGGGGACACTATTATATCCAATGAGCAGTTCTTC.

This chain links TRBV5-6 with TRBJ1-4, with D hard to call. Trimming took off 4 bases at V and 8 bases at J, with 18 bases between the two ends. The germline CDR1 and CDR2 sequences are SGHDT and YYEEEE. The CDR3 is 15 amino acids. The CDR3 protein is CASSRGGGIEEKLFF. The CDR3 DNA sequence: TGTGCCAGCAGCCGAGGCGGCGGGATTGAAGAAAAACTGTTTTTT.

The sample holds a few counts of this clonotype. The chain couples TRBV13 to TRBJ2-6, with 7 bases that match TRBD2. V lost 5 bases and J lost 2; bases outside the gene matches: 12. This CDR3 is built from 18 residues. From germline, CDR1 is PRHDT and CDR2 FYEKMQ (reference sequence). The chain's CDR3 is CASSHMGGMTAGANVLTF. The DNA for the CDR3 is TGTGCCAGCAGCCACATGGGGGGGATGACAGCTGGGGCCAACGTCCTGACTTTC. Combining the CDR3 with reference TRBV13 and TRBJ2-6 gives the whole variable domain AAGVIQSPRHLIKEKRETATLKCYPIPRHDTVYWYQQGPGQDPQFLISFYEKMQSDKGSIPDRFSAQQFSDYHSELNMSSLELGDSALYFCASSHMGGMTAGANVLTFGAGSRLTVL.

This chain links TRBV6-5 with TRBJ2-5; D is uncertain. Germline loops: CDR1 MNHEY, CDR2 SVGAGI. The CDR3 is made up of 11 amino acids. V dropped 7 bases and J dropped 5 bases, with 8 bases sitting between them. In DNA form, the CDR3 reads TGTGCCAGCATCTTAGAGGAGACCCAGTACTTC. This gives the protein CASILEETQYF.

Only a few counts were recorded for this clonotype. J is TRBJ2-7 and V is TRBV3-1; a weak D match, TRBD2 (6 bases). The germline V and J ends were trimmed by 4 bases and 2 bases, with 18 bases remaining between them. The germline V gene encodes CDR1 LGHDT and CDR2 YNNKEL (reference sequence). The CDR3 runs 16 residues. CDR3 residues: CASSPLAGTRPYEQYF. The CDR3 bases are TGTGCCAGCAGCCCTCTCGCCGGGACTCGTCCCTACGAGCAGTACTTC.

This clonotype came up a few times. This chain links TRBV6-1 with TRBJ1-6, with 7 bases that match TRBD1. The germline CDR1 and CDR2 sequences are MNHNS and SASEGT. The V gene end was trimmed by 5 bases and the J gene end by 0 bases; junction bases not matched to a gene: 13. There are 19 residues in the CDR3. CDR3 region: CASSKTGRRSISYNSPLHF. The CDR3 bases are TGTGCCAGCAGTAAGACAGGGAGGCGGTCGATCTCCTATAATTCACCCCTCCACTTT.